This T cell receptor (beta chain) appears in the sequencing data of a study of blood T cell repertoires in COVID-19. Turning to the study itself: Some COVID-19 samples were acute and others convalescent; all came from the United States, Italy and Spain.

Cohort assignment relied on participant-reported clinical history. Symptom resolution, clearance, or two negative PCRs marked the recovered donors of Cohort 3. Germline CDR1 MNHEY, CDR2 SMNVEV (reference sequence). With 3 bases removed from V and 6 bases from J, the gap between germline ends came to 12 bases. The CDR3 is 13 residues long. Some clones are missing from TCRdb's copy, which holds only in-frame ones; the method was immunoSEQ multiplex PCR. The repertoire has 300,000 to 400,000 clones, less than 90% of them found once; the top ten carry roughly 0.94%. The receptor's source is a woman in her thirties who had recovered from COVID-19. Sequences were obtained from PBMCs or T cells enriched from blood (not recorded which). The chain has TRBV27 and TRBJ2-7; D unclear. As DNA, the CDR3 is TGTGCCAGCAGTTTTGCTCGGTCGGGCGAGCAGTACTTC. Translating gives CASSFARSGEQYF.